The clone carrying this T cell receptor beta chain has only one observation. Under the authors' procedure: Amplified reference gene primers provided the basis for estimating nucleated cell counts. Only in-frame clones appear in the TCRdb table, and some are missing; sequencing was by immunoSEQ multiplex PCR. V, J and clone size reflect that table, while D and trimming were determined from the DNA. The sample contains about 350,000 clones, roughly 86% of which appear only once. V was clipped by 3 bases and J by 2 bases; unmatched bases: 1. Germline values: CDR1 SGHNT, CDR2 YYREEE (reference sequence). The CDR3 runs to 15 residues. During active infection, Seattle patients enrolled and were then monitored through disease. The data originate from a study of blood T cell repertoires in COVID-19. About the study: Acute and convalescent COVID-19 specimens originated in the United States, Italy and Spain. T cells, B-cell-depleted T cells, or PBMCs supplied cDNA or gDNA.

This TCR was recovered from a man in his thirties or forties with COVID-19, enrolled during active disease. Sequenced: peripheral blood. This chain connects TRBV5-4 to TRBJ2-1; 11 bases align to TRBD1. As DNA, the CDR3 is TGTGCCAGCAGCTCGGGACAGGGGGCCTACAATGAGCAGTTCTTC. Its protein is CASSSGQGAYNEQFF.